This section outlines one TCR beta chain sequence together with its context. This sample is part of a study of blood T cell repertoires in COVID-19. Clones were read by immunoSEQ multiplex PCR, and TCRdb kept only the in-frame ones, dropping some. This table has roughly 380,000 clones, over 75% appearing once. The germline V gene has CDR1 LNHNV and CDR2 YYDKDF (reference sequence). The CDR3 is 14 amino acids. The ends were cut back, 0 bases at V and 8 bases at J, with 13 bases in the middle. Sequenced sample: PBMCs or T cells enriched from blood (not recorded which). The V call is TRBV15, the J call TRBJ1-1; perhaps TRBD1 as D (6 bases). The TCR sequence derives from a woman aged 30 to 39 who had recovered from COVID-19. The DNA of the CDR3 is TGTGCCACCAGCAGAGAAAACAGGGCGGTCGAAGCTTTCTTT. Its translation: CATSRENRAVEAFF.